This T cell receptor beta chain was sequenced during a study of OX40 agonist ivuxolimab in advanced cancers. The CDR3 is made up of 14 amino acids. Trimming at V came to 5 bases and at J to 2 bases, leaving 2 bases not matched to a gene. Germline assignment: CDR1 SGHAT and CDR2 FQNNGV. General study points: Those patients achieving a partial response at 0.1-3.0 mg/kg showed among the lowest clonal expansion. Antigen targets of the expanded peripheral T cells went undetermined.

In the case of this clone: Its antigen is unknown.

Sequenced by immunoSEQ multiplex PCR; TCRdb stores in-frame clones only, minus some. The repertoire consists of about 53,000 clones, with approximately 83% occurring once and the leading ten covering over 1.3%. This sequence joins TRBV11-2 and TRBJ2-3; 9 bases align to TRBD1. This material consisted of CD4+ or CD8+ T cells sorted from blood, taken in a trial of the OX40 agonist ivuxolimab. This clonotype originated in an adult with an advanced solid tumor such as melanoma, head and neck, liver or kidney cancer. In nucleotides, the CDR3 is TGTGCCAGCAGCAGGGACAGGGCCACAGATACGCAGTATTTT. Translating gives CASSRDRATDTQYF.